This TCR beta chain comes out of a study of blood T cell repertoires in COVID-19 (TCRdb year 2020). Regarding the complete study: Samples covering the acute and convalescent phases of COVID-19 were provided by collaborators in the United States, Italy and Spain. The material from the prospective study consisted of cDNA or gDNA derived from T cells, B-cell-depleted T cells, or PBMCs. The dataset comprised deeply sampled blood TCRbeta repertoires from subjects exposed to, actively infected with, or recovered from COVID-19. The repertoires were made available in a free public database intended to serve as a resource for research on the immune response to SARS-CoV-2. Samples were obtained from the ongoing ImmuneRACE study (first 160 participants) and from over 1,000 subjects provided by 6 global collaborators. A de-identified subject ID, COVID-19 status, age in years and sex were almost always included in the sample metadata. Where HLA class I and class II types were available, the types were taken from metadata supplied by the sample provider, not from assay-based typing. The full study reports these points: The quantity of clinical and demographic metadata differed by source and by participant and was supplied without curation.

The immunoSEQ Assay, a bias-controlled multiplex PCR, was used to amplify TCRbeta CDR3 regions from genomic DNA. The authors' pipeline ran thus. Nucleated cell counts per sample were estimated from amplification of reference gene primers within the assay. To quantify the absolute abundance of each unique TCRbeta CDR3 rearrangement, sequence reads were collapsed and filtered. For each sample, productive Simpson clonality was calculated as the square root of Simpson's diversity index across productive rearrangements. Entries here come from immuneACCESS through TCRdb and include only in-frame sequences with V and J called. Some clones fail to appear in such tables; in the studies checked, an unresolved V gene covers under half of the shortfall, and the cause of the remainder is unknown. V and J calls and clone size are those listed in that table; D and trimming were worked out from the DNA. In this sample the table shows around 37,000 clones, about 85% of which occur a single time. The top ten hold around 2% of the sample.

V loses 5 bases of germline sequence and J loses 4 bases, and the interval between the two ends is 15 bases. CDR1 and CDR2 were assigned from the germline V gene as SGHRS and YFSETQ. From the cysteine through the phenylalanine, the CDR3 covers 14 amino acids. Solely the CDR3 DNA is kept, with 42 bases framed from the first base. Each collaborating institution followed its own protocols to collect whole blood in K2EDTA tubes. Collaborator samples were shipped for TCRbeta analysis as frozen whole blood, isolated PBMCs, or DNA extracted from either sample type. Turning to this clone: Its antigen is unknown. Per-base quality was not reported, and no clone a single base away is much larger than it.

The clonotype comes from a man aged 50 or older with active or convalescent COVID-19. Sequenced input: peripheral blood. The chain links TRBV5-1 with TRBJ1-2; the D gene is not confidently resolved. The CDR3 here reads CASRRQEGGYGYTF. DNA sequence: TGCGCCAGCAGGCGCCAGGAGGGCGGCTATGGCTACACCTTC.